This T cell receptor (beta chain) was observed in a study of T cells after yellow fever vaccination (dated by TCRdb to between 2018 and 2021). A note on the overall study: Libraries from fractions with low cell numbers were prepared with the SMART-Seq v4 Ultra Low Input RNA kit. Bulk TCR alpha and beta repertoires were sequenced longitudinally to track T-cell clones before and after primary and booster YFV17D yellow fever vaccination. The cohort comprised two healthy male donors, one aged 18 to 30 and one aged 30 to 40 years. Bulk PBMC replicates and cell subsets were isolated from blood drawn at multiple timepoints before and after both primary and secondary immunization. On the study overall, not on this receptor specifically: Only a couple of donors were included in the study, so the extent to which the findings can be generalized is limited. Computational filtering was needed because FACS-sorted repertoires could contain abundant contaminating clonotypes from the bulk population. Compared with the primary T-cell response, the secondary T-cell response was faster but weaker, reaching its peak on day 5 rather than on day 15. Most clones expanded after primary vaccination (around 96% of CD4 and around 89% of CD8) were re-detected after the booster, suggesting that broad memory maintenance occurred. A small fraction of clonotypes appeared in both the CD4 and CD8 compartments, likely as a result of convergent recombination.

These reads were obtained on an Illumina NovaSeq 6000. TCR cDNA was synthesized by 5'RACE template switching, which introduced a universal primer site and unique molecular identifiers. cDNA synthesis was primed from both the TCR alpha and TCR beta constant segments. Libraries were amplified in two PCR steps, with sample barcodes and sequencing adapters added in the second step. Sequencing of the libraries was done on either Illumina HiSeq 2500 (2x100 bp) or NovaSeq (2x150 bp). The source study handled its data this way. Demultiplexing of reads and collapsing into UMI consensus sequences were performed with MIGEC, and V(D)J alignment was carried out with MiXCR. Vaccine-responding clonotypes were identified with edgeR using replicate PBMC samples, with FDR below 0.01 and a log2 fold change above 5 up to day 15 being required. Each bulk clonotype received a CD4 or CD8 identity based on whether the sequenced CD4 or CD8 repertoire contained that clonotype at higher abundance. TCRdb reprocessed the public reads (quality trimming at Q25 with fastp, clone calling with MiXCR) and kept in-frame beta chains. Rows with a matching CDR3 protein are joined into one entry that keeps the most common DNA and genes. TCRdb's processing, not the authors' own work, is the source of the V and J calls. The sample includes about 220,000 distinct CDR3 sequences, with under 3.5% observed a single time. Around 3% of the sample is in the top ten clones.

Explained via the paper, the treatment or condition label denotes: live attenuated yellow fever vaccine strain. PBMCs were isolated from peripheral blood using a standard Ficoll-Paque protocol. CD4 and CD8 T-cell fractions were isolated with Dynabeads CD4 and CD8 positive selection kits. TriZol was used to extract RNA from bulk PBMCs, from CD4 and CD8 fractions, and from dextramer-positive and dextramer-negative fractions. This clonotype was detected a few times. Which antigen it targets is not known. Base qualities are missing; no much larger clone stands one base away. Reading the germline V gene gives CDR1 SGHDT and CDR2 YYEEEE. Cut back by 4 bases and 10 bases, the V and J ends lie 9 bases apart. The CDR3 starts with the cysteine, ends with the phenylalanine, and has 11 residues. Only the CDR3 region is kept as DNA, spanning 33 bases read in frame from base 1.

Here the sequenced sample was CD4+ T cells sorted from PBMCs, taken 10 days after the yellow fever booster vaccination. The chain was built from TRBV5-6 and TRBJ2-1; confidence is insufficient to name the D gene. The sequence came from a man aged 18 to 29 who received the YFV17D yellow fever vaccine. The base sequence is TGTGCCAGCAGCCTAATATCAGAGCAGTTCTTC. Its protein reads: CASSLISEQFF. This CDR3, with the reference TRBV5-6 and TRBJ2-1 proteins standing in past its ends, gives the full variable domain DAGVTQSPTHLIKTRGQQVTLRCSPKSGHDTVSWYQQALGQGPQFIFQYYEEEERQRGNFPDRFSGHQFPNYSSELNVNALLLGDSALYLCASSLISEQFFGPGTRLTVL.